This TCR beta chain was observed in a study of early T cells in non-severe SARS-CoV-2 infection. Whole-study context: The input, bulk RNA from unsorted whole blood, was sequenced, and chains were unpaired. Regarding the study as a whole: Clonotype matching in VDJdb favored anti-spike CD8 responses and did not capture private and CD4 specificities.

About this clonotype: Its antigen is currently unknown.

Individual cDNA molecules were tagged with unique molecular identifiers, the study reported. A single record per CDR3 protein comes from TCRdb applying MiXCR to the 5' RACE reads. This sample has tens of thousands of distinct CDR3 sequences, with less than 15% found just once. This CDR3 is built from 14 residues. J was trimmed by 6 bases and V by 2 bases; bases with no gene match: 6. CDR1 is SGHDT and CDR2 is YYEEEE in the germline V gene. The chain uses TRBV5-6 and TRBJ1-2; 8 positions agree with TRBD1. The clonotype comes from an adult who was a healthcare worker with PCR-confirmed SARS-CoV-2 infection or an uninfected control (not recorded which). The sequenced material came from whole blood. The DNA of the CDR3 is TGTGCCAGCAGCTTTTCGGACAGGGACCATGGCTACACCTTC. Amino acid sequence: CASSFSDRDHGYTF.